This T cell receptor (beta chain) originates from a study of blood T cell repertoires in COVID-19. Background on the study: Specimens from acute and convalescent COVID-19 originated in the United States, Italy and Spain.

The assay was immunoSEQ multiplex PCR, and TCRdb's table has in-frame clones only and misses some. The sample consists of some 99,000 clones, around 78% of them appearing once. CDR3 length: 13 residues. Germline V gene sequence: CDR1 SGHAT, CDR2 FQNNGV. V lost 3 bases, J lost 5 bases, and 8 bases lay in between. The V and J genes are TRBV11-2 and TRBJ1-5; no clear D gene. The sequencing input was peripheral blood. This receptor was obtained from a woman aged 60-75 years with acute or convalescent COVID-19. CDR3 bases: TGTGCCAGCAGCTTCGCGCTGGATCAGCCCCAGCATTTT. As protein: CASSFALDQPQHF. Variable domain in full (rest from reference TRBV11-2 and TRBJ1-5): EAGVAQSPRYKIIEKRQSVAFWCNPISGHATLYWYQQILGQGPKLLIQFQNNGVVDDSQLPKDRFSAERLKGVDSTLKIQPAKLEDSAVYLCASSFALDQPQHFGDGTRLSIL.